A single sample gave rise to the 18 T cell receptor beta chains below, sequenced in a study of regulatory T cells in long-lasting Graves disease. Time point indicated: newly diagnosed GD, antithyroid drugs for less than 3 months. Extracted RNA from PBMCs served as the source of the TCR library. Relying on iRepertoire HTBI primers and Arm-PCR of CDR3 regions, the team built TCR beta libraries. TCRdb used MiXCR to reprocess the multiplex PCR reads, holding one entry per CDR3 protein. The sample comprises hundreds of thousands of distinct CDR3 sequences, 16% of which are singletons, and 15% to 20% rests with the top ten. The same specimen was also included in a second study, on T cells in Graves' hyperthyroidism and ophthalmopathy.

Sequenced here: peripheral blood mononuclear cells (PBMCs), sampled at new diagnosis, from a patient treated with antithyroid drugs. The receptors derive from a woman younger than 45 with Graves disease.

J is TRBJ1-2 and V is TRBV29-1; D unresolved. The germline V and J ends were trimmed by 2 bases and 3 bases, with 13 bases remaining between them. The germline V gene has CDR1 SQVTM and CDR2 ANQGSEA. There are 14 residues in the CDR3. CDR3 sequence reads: CSVEFWAGYYGYTF. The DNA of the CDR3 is TGCAGCGTTGAATTCTGGGCAGGATACTATGGCTACACCTTC.

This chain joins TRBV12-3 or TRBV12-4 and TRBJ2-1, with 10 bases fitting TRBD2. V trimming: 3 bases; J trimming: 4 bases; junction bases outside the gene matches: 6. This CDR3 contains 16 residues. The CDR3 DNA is TGTGCCAGCAGTTTCTTCGCGACTAGCGGGTACAATGAGCAGTTCTTC. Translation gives CASSFFATSGYNEQFF.

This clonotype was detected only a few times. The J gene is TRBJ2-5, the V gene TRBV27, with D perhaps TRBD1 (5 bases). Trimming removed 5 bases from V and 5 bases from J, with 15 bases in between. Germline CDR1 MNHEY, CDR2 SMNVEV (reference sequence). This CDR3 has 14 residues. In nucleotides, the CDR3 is TGTGCCAGCAGTCCTGGACATCGGCTGGAGACCCAGTACTTC. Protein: CASSPGHRLETQYF.

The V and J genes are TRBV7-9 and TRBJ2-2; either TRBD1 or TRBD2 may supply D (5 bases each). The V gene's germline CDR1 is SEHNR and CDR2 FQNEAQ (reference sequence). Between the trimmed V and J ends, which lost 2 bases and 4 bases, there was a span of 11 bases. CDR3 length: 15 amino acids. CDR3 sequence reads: CASSLWGAGTGELFF. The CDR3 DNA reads TGTGCCAGCAGCTTATGGGGCGCGGGCACCGGGGAGCTGTTTTTT.

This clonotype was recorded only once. DNA of the CDR3: TGTGCCAGCACCATAAGCGGGAGCCTTCGGAGTGAGCAGTTCTTC. Translation gives CASTISGSLRSEQFF. The chain is built from TRBV7-2 and TRBJ2-1; 8 nucleotides match TRBD2. The CDR3 spans 15 residues. Germline V gene sequence: CDR1 SGHTA, CDR2 FQGNSA. V shed 7 bases and J 9 bases; nucleotides not matched to a gene: 14.

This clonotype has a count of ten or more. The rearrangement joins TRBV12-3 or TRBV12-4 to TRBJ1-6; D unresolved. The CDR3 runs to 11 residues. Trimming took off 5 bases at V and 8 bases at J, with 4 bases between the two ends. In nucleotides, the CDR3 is TGTGCCAGCAGTCATGATTCACCCCTCCACTTT. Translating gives CASSHDSPLHF.

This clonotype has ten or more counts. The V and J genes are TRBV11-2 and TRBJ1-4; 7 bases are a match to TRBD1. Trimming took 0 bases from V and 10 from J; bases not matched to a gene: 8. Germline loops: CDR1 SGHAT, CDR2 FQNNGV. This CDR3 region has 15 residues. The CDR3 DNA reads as TGTGCCAGCAGCTTAGATCTTGGACAGGACGCAAAACTGTTTTTT. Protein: CASSLDLGQDAKLFF. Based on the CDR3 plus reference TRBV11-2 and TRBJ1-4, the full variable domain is EAGVAQSPRYKIIEKRQSVAFWCNPISGHATLYWYQQILGQGPKLLIQFQNNGVVDDSQLPKDRFSAERLKGVDSTLKIQPAKLEDSAVYLCASSLDLGQDAKLFFGSGTQLSVL.

Written as DNA, the CDR3 is TGTGCCAGTAGTATTGTGGGAGCGGGTCCCGGGGAGCTGTTTTTT. It codes for CASSIVGAGPGELFF. The V gene is TRBV19, the J gene TRBJ2-2, with D maybe TRBD2 (6 bases). This CDR3 contains 15 residues. Germline values: CDR1 LNHDA, CDR2 SQIVND (reference sequence). Trimming left V 3 bases short and J 6 bases short, with 14 bases between.

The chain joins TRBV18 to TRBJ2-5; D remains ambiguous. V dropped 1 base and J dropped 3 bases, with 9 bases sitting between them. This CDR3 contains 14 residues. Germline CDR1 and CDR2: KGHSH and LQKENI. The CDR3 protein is CASSPQIGKETQYF. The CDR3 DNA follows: TGTGCCAGCTCACCACAGATTGGGAAAGAGACCCAGTACTTC. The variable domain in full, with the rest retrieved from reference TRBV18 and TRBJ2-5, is NAGVMQNPRHLVRRRGQEARLRCSPMKGHSHVYWYRQLPEEGLKFMVYLQKENIIDESGMPKERFSAEFPKEGPSILRIQQVVRGDSAAYFCASSPQIGKETQYFGPGTRLLVL.

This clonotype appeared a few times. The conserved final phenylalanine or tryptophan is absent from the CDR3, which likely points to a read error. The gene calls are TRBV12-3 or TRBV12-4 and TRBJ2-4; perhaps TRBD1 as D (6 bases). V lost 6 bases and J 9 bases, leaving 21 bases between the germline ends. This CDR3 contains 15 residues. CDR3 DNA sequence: TGTGCCAGCAGCCTTGCCGGGACAAGAAGGAGCATTCAGTACCTC. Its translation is CASSLAGTRRSIQYL.

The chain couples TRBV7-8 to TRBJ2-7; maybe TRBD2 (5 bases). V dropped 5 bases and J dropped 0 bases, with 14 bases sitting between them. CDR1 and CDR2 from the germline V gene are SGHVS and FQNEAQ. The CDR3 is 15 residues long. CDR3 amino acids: CASSPPPRGSYEQYF. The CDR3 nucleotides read TGTGCCAGCAGCCCTCCGCCCCGGGGCTCCTACGAGCAGTACTTC.

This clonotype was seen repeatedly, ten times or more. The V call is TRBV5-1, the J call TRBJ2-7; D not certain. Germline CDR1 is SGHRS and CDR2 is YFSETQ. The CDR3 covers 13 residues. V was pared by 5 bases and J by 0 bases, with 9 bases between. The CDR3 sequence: CASRHFYSYEQYF. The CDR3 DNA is TGCGCCAGCAGACACTTCTACTCCTACGAGCAGTACTTC. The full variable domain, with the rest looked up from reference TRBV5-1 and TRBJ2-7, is KAGVTQTPRYLIKTRGQQVTLSCSPISGHRSVSWYQQTPGQGLQFLFEYFSETQRNKGNFPGRFSGRQFSNSRSEMNVSTLELGDSALYLCASRHFYSYEQYFGPGTRLTVT.

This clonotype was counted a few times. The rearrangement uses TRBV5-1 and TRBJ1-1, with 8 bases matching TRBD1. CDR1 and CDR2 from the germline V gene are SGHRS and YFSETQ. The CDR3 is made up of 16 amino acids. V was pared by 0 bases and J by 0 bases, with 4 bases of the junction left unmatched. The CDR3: CASSLDRGSMNTEAFF. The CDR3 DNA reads TGCGCCAGCAGCTTGGACAGGGGGTCCATGAACACTGAAGCTTTCTTT.

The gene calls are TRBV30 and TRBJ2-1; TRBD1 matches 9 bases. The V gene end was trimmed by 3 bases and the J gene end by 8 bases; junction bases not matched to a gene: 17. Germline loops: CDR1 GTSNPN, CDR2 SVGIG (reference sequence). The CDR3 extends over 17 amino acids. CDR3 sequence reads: CAWRGTGFRGRRDEQFF. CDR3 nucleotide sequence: TGTGCCTGGAGAGGGACAGGGTTTCGGGGCAGGCGAGATGAGCAGTTCTTC.

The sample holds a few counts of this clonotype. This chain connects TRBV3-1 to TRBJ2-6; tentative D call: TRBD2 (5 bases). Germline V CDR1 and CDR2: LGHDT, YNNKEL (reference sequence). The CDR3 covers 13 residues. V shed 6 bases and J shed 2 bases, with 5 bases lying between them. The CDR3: CASRRAGANVLTF. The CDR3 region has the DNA TGTGCCAGCAGGCGGGCTGGGGCCAACGTCCTGACTTTC. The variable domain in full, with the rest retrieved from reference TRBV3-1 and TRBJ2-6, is DTAVSQTPKYLVTQMGNDKSIKCEQNLGHDTMYWYKQDSKKFLKIMFSYNNKELIINETVPNRFSPKSPDKAHLNLHINSLELGDSAVYFCASRRAGANVLTFGAGSRLTVL.

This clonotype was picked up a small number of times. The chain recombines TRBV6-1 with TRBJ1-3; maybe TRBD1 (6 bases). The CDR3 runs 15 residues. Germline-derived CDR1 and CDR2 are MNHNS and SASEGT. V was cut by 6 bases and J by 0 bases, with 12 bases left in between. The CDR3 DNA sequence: TGTGCCAGCAGATCAACAGGGAGCTCTGGAAACACCATATATTTT. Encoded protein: CASRSTGSSGNTIYF.

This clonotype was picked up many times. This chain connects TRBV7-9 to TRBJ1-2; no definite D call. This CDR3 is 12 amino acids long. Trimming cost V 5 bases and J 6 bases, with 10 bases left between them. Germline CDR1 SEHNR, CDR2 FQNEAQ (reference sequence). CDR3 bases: TGTGCCAGCAGCCTATTACTGGATGGCTACACCTTC. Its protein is CASSLLLDGYTF.

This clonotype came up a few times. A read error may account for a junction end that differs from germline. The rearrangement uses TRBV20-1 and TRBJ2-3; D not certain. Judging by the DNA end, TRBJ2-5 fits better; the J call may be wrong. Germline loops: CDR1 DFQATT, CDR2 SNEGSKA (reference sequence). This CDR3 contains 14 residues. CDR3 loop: CSARDIRIEEAQYF. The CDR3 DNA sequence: TGCAGTGCTAGAGATATTAGGATTGAAGAGGCCCAGTACTTC.